This TCR beta chain was sequenced in a study of blood T cell repertoires in COVID-19. Overall study context: Acute and convalescent COVID-19 samples came from the United States, Italy and Spain.

Per the original methods: Amplification of reference gene primers provided the estimated nucleated cell counts. Here immunoSEQ multiplex PCR was the method, and the copy in TCRdb shows in-frame clones only, minus some. V and J calls and clone size are given by that table; D and trimming were obtained from the DNA. Of about 380,000 clones in the sample, more than 75% are singletons; the top ten hold 1% to 1.5%. V shed 0 bases and J 6 bases; nucleotides not matched to a gene: 5. Germline CDR1 reads SEHNR; CDR2 reads FQNEAQ (reference sequence). This CDR3 region has 16 residues. The chain is built from TRBV7-9 and TRBJ1-6, with 7 bases matching TRBD1. The specimen sequenced was PBMCs or T cells enriched from blood (not recorded which). The sequence was obtained from a man aged 30 to 39 who had recovered from COVID-19. The CDR3 loop is CASSLAGGGGNSPLHF. The DNA of the CDR3 is TGTGCCAGCAGCTTAGCTGGAGGGGGCGGTAATTCACCCCTCCACTTT.